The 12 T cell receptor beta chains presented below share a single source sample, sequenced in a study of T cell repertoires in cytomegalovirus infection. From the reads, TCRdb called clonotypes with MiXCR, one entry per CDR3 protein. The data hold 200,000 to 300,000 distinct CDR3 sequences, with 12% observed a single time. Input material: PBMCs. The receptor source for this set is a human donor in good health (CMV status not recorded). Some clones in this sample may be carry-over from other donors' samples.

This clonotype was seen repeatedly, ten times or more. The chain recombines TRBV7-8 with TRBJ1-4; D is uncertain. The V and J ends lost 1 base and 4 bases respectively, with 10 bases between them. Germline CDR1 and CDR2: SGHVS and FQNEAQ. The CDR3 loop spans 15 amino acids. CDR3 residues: CASSLGRHGNEKLFF. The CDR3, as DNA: TGTGCCAGCAGCTTAGGGCGCCACGGTAATGAAAAACTGTTTTTT.

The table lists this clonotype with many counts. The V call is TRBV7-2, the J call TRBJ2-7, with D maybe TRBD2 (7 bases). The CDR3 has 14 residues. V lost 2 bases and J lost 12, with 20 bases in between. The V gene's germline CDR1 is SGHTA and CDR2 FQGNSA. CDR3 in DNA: TGTGCCAGCAGCTTAAGGGGGGAGGGGGTCGAACTGTACTTC. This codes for CASSLRGEGVELYF.

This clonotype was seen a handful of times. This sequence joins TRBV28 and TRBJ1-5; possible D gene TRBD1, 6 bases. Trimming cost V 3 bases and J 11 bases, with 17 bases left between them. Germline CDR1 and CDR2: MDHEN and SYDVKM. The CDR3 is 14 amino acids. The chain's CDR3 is CASSFRGTAGSQHF. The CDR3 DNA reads TGTGCCAGCAGTTTCAGGGGCACGGCGGGGTCCCAGCATTTT.

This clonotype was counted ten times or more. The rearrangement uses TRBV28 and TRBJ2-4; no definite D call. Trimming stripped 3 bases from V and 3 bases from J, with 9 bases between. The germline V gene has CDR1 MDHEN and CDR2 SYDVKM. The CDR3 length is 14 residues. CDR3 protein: CASSFSRDKNIQYF. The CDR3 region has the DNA TGTGCCAGCAGTTTTAGTAGGGACAAAAACATTCAGTACTTC.

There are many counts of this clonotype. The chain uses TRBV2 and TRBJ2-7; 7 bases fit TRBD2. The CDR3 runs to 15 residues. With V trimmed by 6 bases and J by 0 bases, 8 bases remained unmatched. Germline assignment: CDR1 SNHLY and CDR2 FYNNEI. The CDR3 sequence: CASRASGVSSYEQYF. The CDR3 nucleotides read TGTGCCAGCAGAGCTAGCGGAGTGAGCTCCTACGAGCAGTACTTC.

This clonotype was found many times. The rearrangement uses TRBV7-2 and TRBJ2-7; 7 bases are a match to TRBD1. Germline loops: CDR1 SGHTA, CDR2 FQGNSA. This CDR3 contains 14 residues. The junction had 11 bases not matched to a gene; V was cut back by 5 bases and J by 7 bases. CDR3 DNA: TGTGCCAGCAGCCAGAGGGGGCAGGGTGGTGAGCAGTACTTC. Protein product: CASSQRGQGGEQYF.

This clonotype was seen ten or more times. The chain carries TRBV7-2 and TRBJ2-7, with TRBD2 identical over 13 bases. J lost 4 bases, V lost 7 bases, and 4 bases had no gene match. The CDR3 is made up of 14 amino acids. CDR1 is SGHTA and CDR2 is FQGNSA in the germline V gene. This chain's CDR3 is CASNPGLAGYEQYF. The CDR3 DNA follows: TGTGCCAGCAACCCGGGACTAGCGGGATACGAGCAGTACTTC.

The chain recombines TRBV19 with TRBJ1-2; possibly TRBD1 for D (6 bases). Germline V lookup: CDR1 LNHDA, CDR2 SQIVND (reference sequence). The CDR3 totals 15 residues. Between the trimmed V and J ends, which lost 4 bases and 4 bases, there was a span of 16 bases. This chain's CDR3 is CASSTQADSLYGYTF. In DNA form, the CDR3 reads TGTGCCAGTAGTACACAAGCGGACAGCCTCTATGGCTACACCTTC.

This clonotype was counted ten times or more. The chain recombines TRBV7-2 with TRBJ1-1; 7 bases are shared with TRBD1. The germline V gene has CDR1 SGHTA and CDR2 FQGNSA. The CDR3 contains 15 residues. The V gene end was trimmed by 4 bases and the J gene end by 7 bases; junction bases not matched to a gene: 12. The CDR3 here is CASSSGPGTEVEAFF. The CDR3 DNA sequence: TGTGCCAGCAGCTCCGGTCCCGGGACAGAAGTTGAAGCTTTCTTT.

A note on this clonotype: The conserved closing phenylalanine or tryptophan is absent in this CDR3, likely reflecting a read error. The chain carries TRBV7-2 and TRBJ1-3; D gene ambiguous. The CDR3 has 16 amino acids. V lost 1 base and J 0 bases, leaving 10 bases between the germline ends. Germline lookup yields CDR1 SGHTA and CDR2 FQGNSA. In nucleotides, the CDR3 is TGTGCCAGCAGCTTAGGCCCGGTGAGCTCTGGAAACACCATATATGTA. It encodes CASSLGPVSSGNTIYV.

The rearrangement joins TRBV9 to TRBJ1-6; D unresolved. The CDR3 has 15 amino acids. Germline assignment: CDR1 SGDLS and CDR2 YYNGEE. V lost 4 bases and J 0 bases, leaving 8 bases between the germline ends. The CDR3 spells CASSPYNSYNSPLHF. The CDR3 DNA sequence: TGTGCCAGCAGCCCCTACAACTCCTATAATTCACCCCTCCACTTT.

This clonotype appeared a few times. For the CDR3, the DNA is TGTGCCATCAGTGAGTCAAGACAGGGTTCGAACACCGGGGAGCTGTTTTTT. It translates to CAISESRQGSNTGELFF. V gene TRBV10-3 combines with J gene TRBJ2-2; 7 nucleotides match TRBD1. J was trimmed by 0 bases and V by 0 bases; bases with no gene match: 4. The germline CDR1 and CDR2 sequences are ENHRY and SYGVKD. CDR3 size: 17 residues.